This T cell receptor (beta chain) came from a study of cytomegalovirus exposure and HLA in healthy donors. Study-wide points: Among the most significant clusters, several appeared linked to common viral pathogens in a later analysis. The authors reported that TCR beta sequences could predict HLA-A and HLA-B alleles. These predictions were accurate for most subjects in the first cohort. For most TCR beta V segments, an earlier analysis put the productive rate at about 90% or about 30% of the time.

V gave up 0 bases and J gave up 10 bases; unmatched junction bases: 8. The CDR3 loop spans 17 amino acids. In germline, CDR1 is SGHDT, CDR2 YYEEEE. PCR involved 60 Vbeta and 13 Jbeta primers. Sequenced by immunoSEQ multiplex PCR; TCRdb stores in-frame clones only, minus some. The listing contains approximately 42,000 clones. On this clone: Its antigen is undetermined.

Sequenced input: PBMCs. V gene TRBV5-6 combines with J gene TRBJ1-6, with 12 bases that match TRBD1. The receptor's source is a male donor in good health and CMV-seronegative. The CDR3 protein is CASSLGDRGLIGSPLHF. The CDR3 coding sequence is TGTGCCAGCAGCTTGGGGGACAGGGGGCTAATTGGCTCACCCCTCCACTTT.